Presented here are 20 T cell receptor beta chains from one specimen sequenced in a study of a mutant IDH1 vaccine in newly diagnosed glioma (dated by TCRdb to the early 2020s). The antigens for these receptors are not known. This specimen's time point label, interpreted: week 23, last vaccination. Each vaccine dose, consisting of 300 ug of a 20-mer mutant IDH1 peptide in Montanide, was administered subcutaneously with topical imiquimod. Library method: the immunoSEQ multiplex PCR assay. TCRdb took over this immuneACCESS table, retaining in-frame rearrangements with V and J assigned. Such tables are incomplete; in checked studies, under half of the missing clones stem from an unresolved V gene, and the remainder is unexplained. The sample has about 56,000 clones on record, 87% of them singletons. The biggest ten clones account for approximately 1.4% of the sample. Sample: PBMCs, taken from a glioma patient whose treatment included an IDH1 peptide vaccine. These receptors all stem from a man aged 35 to 55 with glioma.

This rearrangement joins TRBV5-1 to TRBJ1-2; D not certain. From germline, CDR1 is SGHRS and CDR2 YFSETQ. This CDR3 comprises 12 residues. Trimming stripped 0 bases from V and 7 bases from J, with 7 bases between. Here the CDR3 reads CASSLDEVGYTF. DNA for the CDR3: TGCGCCAGCAGCTTGGACGAGGTTGGCTACACCTTC. The complete variable domain, with remaining parts taken from reference TRBV5-1 and TRBJ1-2, reads KAGVTQTPRYLIKTRGQQVTLSCSPISGHRSVSWYQQTPGQGLQFLFEYFSETQRNKGNFPGRFSGRQFSNSRSEMNVSTLELGDSALYLCASSLDEVGYTFGSGTRLTVV.

In this sample, this clone turned up a few times. The chain recombines TRBV6-1 with TRBJ1-4; D gene ambiguous. Germline V gene data show CDR1 as MNHNS and CDR2 as SASEGT. Deletions cut 8 bases from V and 3 bases from J, with 4 bases between. This CDR3 contains 11 residues. The CDR3: CASDSNEKLFF. In DNA form, the CDR3 reads TGTGCCAGCGACTCTAATGAAAAACTGTTTTTT.

This clone was observed a single time. The chain joins TRBV7-8 to TRBJ2-5; D ambiguous. The CDR3 length is 16 residues. The V gene's germline CDR1 is SGHVS and CDR2 FQNEAQ. V was cut by 5 bases and J by 5 bases, with 21 bases left in between. This CDR3 reads CASSAWKGKARETQYF. CDR3 DNA: TGTGCCAGCAGCGCATGGAAAGGGAAGGCCAGGGAGACCCAGTACTTC.

This chain links TRBV14 with TRBJ2-3, with 12 nucleotides matching TRBD2. Germline V lookup: CDR1 SGHDN, CDR2 FVKESK. The V gene end was trimmed by 0 bases and the J gene end by 0 bases; junction bases not matched to a gene: 7. CDR3 size: 19 residues. CDR3 residues: CASSQDPRLAGVSTDTQYF. The DNA for the CDR3 is TGTGCCAGCAGCCAAGACCCGCGACTAGCGGGAGTTAGCACAGATACGCAGTATTTT. The full variable domain, rest sourced from reference TRBV14 and TRBJ2-3, is EAGVTQFPSHSVIEKGQTVTLRCDPISGHDNLYWYRRVMGKEIKFLLHFVKESKQDESGMPNNRFLAERTGGTYSTLKVQPAELEDSGVYFCASSQDPRLAGVSTDTQYFGPGTRLTVL.

The rearrangement joins TRBV5-6 to TRBJ2-1, with 9 bases lining up with TRBD2. V shed 6 bases, J shed 6 bases, and the junction held 10 bases outside the gene matches. The CDR3 extends over 15 amino acids. Germline V lookup: CDR1 SGHDT, CDR2 YYEEEE. The CDR3 DNA is TGTGCCAGCAATCGGGGACTAGCCGTTTTCAATGAGCAGTTCTTC. Residues: CASNRGLAVFNEQFF.

The rearrangement uses TRBV4-2 and TRBJ2-5; 9 nucleotides line up with TRBD2. This CDR3 contains 14 residues. V shed 3 bases, J shed 4 bases, and the junction held 3 bases outside the gene matches. Per the germline V gene, CDR1 is LGHNA and CDR2 is YNFKEQ. The CDR3 bases are TGTGCCAGCAGCCAGGAACTAGCGGGAGAGACCCAGTACTTC. Its protein is CASSQELAGETQYF.

This chain joins TRBV11-2 and TRBJ2-7, with D possibly TRBD2 on 6 matching bases. The germline V and J ends were trimmed by 3 bases and 6 bases, with 18 bases remaining between them. CDR1 and CDR2 from the germline V gene are SGHAT and FQNNGV. CDR3 size: 15 residues. The CDR3 region is CASSLAGFASAEQYF. In nucleotides, the CDR3 is TGTGCCAGCAGCTTGGCGGGGTTCGCATCGGCCGAGCAGTACTTC.

Details on this clone: Other nucleotide sequences in the sample specify the same CDR3. V gene TRBV25-1 combines with J gene TRBJ1-2; D perhaps matches TRBD1 (5 bases). In germline, CDR1 is MGHDK, CDR2 SYGVNS. Trimming took 6 bases from V and 4 from J, leaving 12 bases between them. The CDR3 sequence is 13 residues long. In nucleotides, the CDR3 is TGTGCCAGCAGCCCGCAGGGTGCCTATGGCTACACCTTC. This gives the protein CASSPQGAYGYTF.

This chain connects TRBV6-1 to TRBJ2-5, with 7 bases aligning to TRBD1. Germline CDR1 is MNHNS and CDR2 is SASEGT. The CDR3 has 14 amino acids. V shed 6 bases, J shed 5 bases, and the junction held 9 bases outside the gene matches. For the CDR3, the DNA is TGTGCCAGCAGCCGCACAGGGGACGGGGAGACCCAGTACTTC. Translating gives CASSRTGDGETQYF.

The chain is built from TRBV29-1 and TRBJ2-1; 7 bases are shared with TRBD2. CDR3 size: 12 residues. In germline, CDR1 is SQVTM, CDR2 ANQGSEA. V was clipped by 7 bases and J by 3 bases; unmatched bases: 3. The CDR3 bases are TGCAGCGCTTCTAGCGGCTACAATGAGCAGTTCTTC. It codes for CSASSGYNEQFF.

This clone turned up a few times. This chain joins TRBV13 and TRBJ2-1; D possibly corresponds to TRBD2 (6 bases). This CDR3 spans 16 amino acids. Germline loops: CDR1 PRHDT, CDR2 FYEKMQ (reference sequence). The V end was cut by 8 bases, the J end by 4 bases, with 21 bases between. CDR3 sequence (DNA): TGTGCCAGCGGTCGGAGGGGATCGCGGATTTACAATGAGCAGTTCTTC. It specifies CASGRRGSRIYNEQFF.

The chain recombines TRBV27 with TRBJ2-1; 7 bases fit TRBD2. The germline V gene encodes CDR1 MNHEY and CDR2 SMNVEV (reference sequence). CDR3 length: 14 amino acids. Trimming cost V 4 bases and J 6 bases; bases outside gene matches: 6. The CDR3 DNA reads TGTGCCAGCAGTTGGGGGGGAGGGCGCAATGAGCAGTTCTTC. Amino acids: CASSWGGGRNEQFF.

The chain combines TRBV6-1 with TRBJ1-5; no firm D call. The V end was cut by 10 bases, the J end by 2 bases, with 18 bases between. The CDR3 length is 15 residues. Looked up from germline, CDR1 is MNHNS and CDR2 is SASEGT. CDR3 loop: CATSDPGGGNQPQHF. Written as DNA, the CDR3 is TGTGCCACCTCGGACCCCGGCGGTGGCAATCAGCCCCAGCATTTT.

This chain uses TRBV7-9 with TRBJ2-5; D possibly corresponds to TRBD2 (6 bases). Germline values: CDR1 SEHNR, CDR2 FQNEAQ (reference sequence). The CDR3 loop spans 13 amino acids. V lost 1 base to trimming and J lost 7 bases, with 10 bases between them. The CDR3 loop reads CASSLVQGGTQYF. DNA of the CDR3: TGTGCCAGCAGCTTAGTGCAGGGAGGGACCCAGTACTTC.

A single count supports this clone. This chain connects TRBV4-1 to TRBJ1-2; maybe TRBD1 (6 bases). Germline values: CDR1 MGHRA, CDR2 YSYEKL. Deletions cut 4 bases from V and 1 base from J, with 13 bases between. The CDR3 covers 15 residues. CDR3 sequence reads: CASSPATGFNYGYTF. In nucleotides, the CDR3 is TGCGCCAGCAGCCCCGCTACAGGGTTTAACTATGGCTACACCTTC.

The rearrangement links TRBV28 to TRBJ1-4; D gene uncertain. The CDR3 is 16 residues long. CDR1 is MDHEN and CDR2 is SYDVKM in the germline V gene. V was clipped by 5 bases and J by 0 bases, with 13 bases between them. The CDR3 loop reads CASSTGSAATNEKLFF. The CDR3 DNA reads TGTGCCAGCAGTACCGGGTCCGCCGCAACTAATGAAAAACTGTTTTTT.

The rearrangement links TRBV14 to TRBJ1-4; D is uncertain. Germline CDR1 SGHDN, CDR2 FVKESK. The V and J ends lost 8 bases and 5 bases respectively, with 9 bases between them. The CDR3 length is 12 residues. Here the CDR3 DNA reads TGTGCCAGCGGAATGGGGAATGAAAAACTGTTTTTT. The encoded protein is CASGMGNEKLFF. The entire variable domain, with the rest obtained from reference TRBV14 and TRBJ1-4, is as follows: EAGVTQFPSHSVIEKGQTVTLRCDPISGHDNLYWYRRVMGKEIKFLLHFVKESKQDESGMPNNRFLAERTGGTYSTLKVQPAELEDSGVYFCASGMGNEKLFFGSGTQLSVL.

The rearrangement joins TRBV29-1 to TRBJ1-2; weak D call: TRBD1 (5 bases). The CDR3 runs to 12 residues. The V gene's germline CDR1 is SQVTM and CDR2 ANQGSEA. Deletions cut 3 bases from V and 9 bases from J, with 14 bases between. The CDR3 nucleotides are TGCAGCGTTGATAGGCAGGGTGATCGCTACACCTTC. Encoded protein: CSVDRQGDRYTF.

This clone has only a few counts. V gene TRBV18 combines with J gene TRBJ2-7; possibly TRBD1 for D (5 bases). Germline V gene sequence: CDR1 KGHSH, CDR2 LQKENI. The CDR3 loop spans 13 amino acids. V dropped 4 bases and J dropped 1 base, with 8 bases sitting between them. The chain's CDR3 is CASSQTESYEQYF. The CDR3 DNA reads TGTGCCAGCTCACAGACAGAGTCCTACGAGCAGTACTTC. Filled out from reference TRBV18 and TRBJ2-7, the complete variable domain reads NAGVMQNPRHLVRRRGQEARLRCSPMKGHSHVYWYRQLPEEGLKFMVYLQKENIIDESGMPKERFSAEFPKEGPSILRIQQVVRGDSAAYFCASSQTESYEQYFGPGTRLTVT.

V and J are TRBV5-1 and TRBJ2-7; 8 bases line up with TRBD1. This CDR3 region has 15 residues. The junction had 6 bases not matched to a gene; V was cut back by 2 bases and J by 2 bases. CDR1 SGHRS and CDR2 YFSETQ come from the germline V gene. CDR3: CASSLGGTGTYEQYF. Here the CDR3 DNA reads TGCGCCAGCAGCTTAGGCGGGACAGGCACCTACGAGCAGTACTTC.